What follows are 13 T cell receptor beta chains derived from one specimen sequenced in a study of blood T cell repertoires in COVID-19. Sequenced by immunoSEQ multiplex PCR; TCRdb stores in-frame clones only, minus some. Here the sample spans 180,000 or so clones, 82% being singletons. Material: peripheral blood. The origin of the receptors is a human donor with acute or convalescent COVID-19. The donor label of this sample is uncertain.

This chain uses TRBV5-1 with TRBJ2-1; possible D gene TRBD2, 6 bases. Germline V gives CDR1 SGHRS, CDR2 YFSETQ. CDR3 size: 14 residues. The ends were cut back, 0 bases at V and 7 bases at J, with 11 bases in the middle. CDR3 region: CASSLVAGRNEQFF. In DNA form, the CDR3 reads TGCGCCAGCAGCTTGGTCGCGGGACGTAATGAGCAGTTCTTC.

The chain carries TRBV19 and TRBJ2-3; D is perhaps TRBD1 (6 bases). The CDR3 totals 16 residues. In germline, CDR1 is LNHDA, CDR2 SQIVND (reference sequence). Trimming cost V 2 bases and J 2 bases, with 14 bases left between them. As DNA, the CDR3 is TGTGCCAGTAGTATAATATCGGGACACTACACAGATACGCAGTATTTT. It encodes CASSIISGHYTDTQYF.

The CDR3 loop is CASSLGVGAGSNQPQHF. The CDR3 coding sequence is TGCGCCAGCAGCTTGGGGGTTGGGGCAGGGAGCAATCAGCCCCAGCATTTT. The chain uses TRBV5-1 and TRBJ1-5, with a weak D call TRBD1 (5 bases). This CDR3 spans 17 amino acids. Trimming stripped 0 bases from V and 1 base from J, with 14 bases between. The V gene's germline CDR1 is SGHRS and CDR2 YFSETQ. Based on the CDR3 plus reference TRBV5-1 and TRBJ1-5, the full variable domain is KAGVTQTPRYLIKTRGQQVTLSCSPISGHRSVSWYQQTPGQGLQFLFEYFSETQRNKGNFPGRFSGRQFSNSRSEMNVSTLELGDSALYLCASSLGVGAGSNQPQHFGDGTRLSIL.

The rearrangement joins TRBV11-2 to TRBJ2-2; perhaps TRBD1 as D (6 bases). Germline V gene sequence: CDR1 SGHAT, CDR2 FQNNGV. The CDR3 consists of 15 residues. Deletions cut 1 base from V and 6 bases from J, with 12 bases between. CDR3 DNA sequence: TGTGCCAGCAGCTTAGGCCTACAGGGTCCCGGGGAGCTGTTTTTT. Amino acid sequence: CASSLGLQGPGELFF. The full variable domain, with the rest looked up from reference TRBV11-2 and TRBJ2-2, is EAGVAQSPRYKIIEKRQSVAFWCNPISGHATLYWYQQILGQGPKLLIQFQNNGVVDDSQLPKDRFSAERLKGVDSTLKIQPAKLEDSAVYLCASSLGLQGPGELFFGEGSRLTVL.

The V and J genes are TRBV28 and TRBJ2-1; 11 bases fit TRBD2. CDR1 is MDHEN, CDR2 SYDVKM, per germline. Trimming at V came to 2 bases and at J to 6 bases, leaving 3 bases not matched to a gene. This CDR3 is 15 amino acids long. CDR3 DNA: TGTGCCAGCAGTTTAGACCTAGCGGGAGGCAATGAGCAGTTCTTC. It translates to CASSLDLAGGNEQFF.

The gene calls are TRBV6-2 or TRBV6-3 and TRBJ1-4, with 7 bases aligning to TRBD1. Germline V CDR1 and CDR2: MNHEY, SVGEGT. The CDR3 is 12 amino acids. V lost 6 bases and J lost 8; bases outside the gene matches: 3. The CDR3 sequence: CASSPRGEKLFF. The DNA of the CDR3 is TGTGCCAGCAGCCCCAGGGGGGAAAAACTGTTTTTT.

This chain joins TRBV6-4 and TRBJ2-1, with a weak D call TRBD2 (5 bases). The V gene's germline CDR1 is MRHNA and CDR2 SNTAGT. The CDR3 length is 13 residues. Trimming cost V 4 bases and J 7 bases, with 11 bases left between them. CDR3 loop: CASSGSRGNEQFF. CDR3 nucleotide sequence: TGTGCCAGCAGTGGTTCCCGGGGTAATGAGCAGTTCTTC.

Concerning this clone: This specimen includes other DNA sequences encoding the same CDR3. The chain recombines TRBV5-1 with TRBJ2-2, with D maybe TRBD1 (6 bases). The CDR3 runs to 15 residues. With 1 base removed from V and 1 base from J, the gap between germline ends came to 8 bases. Germline V gene data show CDR1 as SGHRS and CDR2 as YFSETQ. The CDR3 bases are TGCGCCAGCAGCTTGATAGGGGGGAACACCGGGGAGCTGTTTTTT. It encodes CASSLIGGNTGELFF.

The chain carries TRBV13 and TRBJ1-5, with D possibly being TRBD1 (6 bases). The V gene lost 3 bases and the J gene lost 4 bases, with 7 bases spanning the gap. The germline gives CDR1 PRHDT, CDR2 FYEKMQ (reference sequence). This CDR3 contains 13 residues. In nucleotides, the CDR3 is TGTGCCAGCAGCTTCGGACAGAATCAGCCCCAGCATTTT. Amino acid sequence: CASSFGQNQPQHF.

For the CDR3, the DNA is TGTGCCAGCAGCTCGTTCGGGACAGGGCCGGGGAGCACTGAAGCTTTCTTT. Encoded protein: CASSSFGTGPGSTEAFF. The rearrangement uses TRBV5-6 and TRBJ1-1; 9 bases fit TRBD1. The CDR3 contains 17 residues. Germline loops: CDR1 SGHDT, CDR2 YYEEEE. V lost 3 bases and J lost 4; bases outside the gene matches: 13.

This sequence joins TRBV9 and TRBJ2-2; 7 bases are shared with TRBD2. The V gene's germline CDR1 is SGDLS and CDR2 YYNGEE. This CDR3 contains 17 residues. Trimming took 3 bases from V and 4 from J; bases not matched to a gene: 12. The CDR3 loop is CASSASLPGEGTGELFF. CDR3 coding DNA: TGTGCCAGCAGCGCTTCCCTTCCCGGGGAGGGCACCGGGGAGCTGTTTTTT.

This clone has more than one count but fewer than ten. The junction departs from germline at one end; a sequencing error may be responsible. This chain uses TRBV5-3 with TRBJ2-2, with D tentatively TRBD1 (6 bases). TRBV5-3 falls under the ORF class, with uncertain function. CDR3 size: 14 residues. The CDR3 DNA sequence: TGTGCCAGAAGCCAGGGGATCGAACACCGGGGAGCTGTTTTT. This sequence encodes CARSQGIEHRGAVF.

V usage is TRBV6-1 and J usage is TRBJ1-1; TRBD1 aligns across 11 bases. V lost 5 bases, J lost 5 bases, and 7 bases stayed unmatched. The germline V gene encodes CDR1 MNHNS and CDR2 SASEGT. The CDR3 runs 15 residues. This CDR3 is CASSPRTGGVTEAFF. The CDR3 bases are TGTGCCAGCAGTCCGCGGACAGGGGGCGTGACTGAAGCTTTCTTT.